The TCR beta chain described here comes from a study of regulatory T cells in long-lasting Graves disease. Study conclusions and caveats: Persistent disease was characterized by preferential usage of TRBV28, TRBJ1-2 and TRBJ2-5. Reduced TCR diversity was observed in persistent Graves' patients versus newly diagnosed patients. Persistent patients shared 2,741 public clonotypes among themselves. Newly diagnosed patients shared fewer, at about a thousand.

Library construction for TCR beta used iRepertoire HTBI primers and Arm-PCR of CDR3 regions. In TCRdb, the multiplex PCR reads were re-called with MiXCR into one record per CDR3 protein. Among roughly 380,000 distinct CDR3 sequences, 15% were seen once, and the ten largest hold 22%. Germline V gene data show CDR1 as KGHDR and CDR2 as SFDVKD. With V trimmed by 4 bases and J by 2 bases, 6 bases remained unmatched. The length of the CDR3 is 15 residues. This clonotype was detected ten times or more. Its cognate antigen is unknown. Time point of the sample: newly diagnosed GD, antithyroid drugs for less than 3 months. Scientists built the TCR library using RNA that was extracted from PBMCs. The authors diagnosed Graves' disease using American Thyroid Association guidelines.

Material: peripheral blood mononuclear cells (PBMCs), obtained at new diagnosis, from a patient treated with antithyroid drugs. The chain has TRBV24-1 and TRBJ2-5; 7 bases agree with TRBD1. This clonotype was obtained from a female donor with Graves disease. The CDR3 DNA reads TGTGCCACCAGTGAGCCAGGGGGTGGACAAGAGACCCAGTACTTC. This codes for CATSEPGGGQETQYF.